A selection of T cell receptor beta chains follows, all from one sample in a study of blood T cells in healthy people across ages. MiXCR was run by TCRdb on the 5' RACE reads, yielding one entry per CDR3 protein. The sample includes hundreds of thousands of distinct CDR3 sequences, about 50% of them seen just once. Source material: blood. These receptors originate from a woman at least 80 years old in good health. CDR3s include the opening cysteine and the closing phenylalanine or tryptophan. Each record gives: clone size, J gene, D gene, V gene, CDR3 protein, CDR3 DNA. The D gene is left open where the match is weak. Some rows have no size entry. The others give once, few or many, or a class for an expanded clone.

size: .
J: TRBJ2-7
D: TRBD2
V: TRBV20-1
CDR3: CSALGLASSYEQYF
DNA: TGCAGTGCCCTTGGACTAGCCAGCTCCTACGAGCAGTACTTC

size: .
J: TRBJ2-3
D: TRBD2
V: TRBV3-1
CDR3: CASSQVIAGGTTDTQYF
DNA: TGTGCCAGCAGCCAAGTCATAGCGGGGGGGACCACAGATACGCAGTATTTT

size: few
J: TRBJ2-2
D: .
V: TRBV3-1
CDR3: CASSQEALRGIRTSGELFF
DNA: TGTGCCAGCAGCCAAGAGGCCCTGAGAGGGATTAGAACATCCGGGGAGCTGTTTTTT

size: few
J: TRBJ1-1
D: .
V: TRBV7-3
CDR3: CASSLRGRLTEAFF
DNA: TGTGCCAGCAGTCTAAGAGGGCGGCTCACTGAAGCTTTCTTT

size: .
J: TRBJ1-4
D: .
V: TRBV5-1
CDR3: CASSLAGQGEKLFF
DNA: TGCGCCAGCAGCTTGGCCGGGCAGGGTGAAAAACTGTTTTTT

size: .
J: TRBJ1-4
D: TRBD1
V: TRBV14
CDR3: CASSRQGIREKLFF
DNA: TGTGCCAGCAGCCGACAGGGGATCAGGGAAAAACTGTTTTTT

size: .
J: TRBJ2-7
D: .
V: TRBV5-1
CDR3: CASRSDSHPSYEQYF
DNA: TGCGCCAGCAGATCCGACTCCCACCCATCCTACGAGCAGTACTTC

size: many
J: TRBJ2-5
D: TRBD2
V: TRBV27
CDR3: CASSPGTSGIPTQETQYF
DNA: TGTGCCAGCAGTCCGGGGACTAGCGGGATTCCCACTCAAGAGACCCAGTACTTC

size: few
J: TRBJ1-4
D: .
V: TRBV12-3/TRBV12-4
CDR3: CASRGTQGEKLFF
DNA: TGTGCCAGCAGGGGGACTCAAGGGGAAAAACTGTTTTTT

size: once
J: TRBJ2-2
D: .
V: TRBV7-2
CDR3: CASSLVWANTGELFF
DNA: TGTGCCAGCAGCTTAGTTTGGGCGAACACCGGGGAGCTGTTTTTT

size: .
J: TRBJ2-4
D: .
V: TRBV30
CDR3: CAWTVTNIQYF
DNA: TGTGCCTGGACGGTGACAAACATTCAGTACTTC

size: many
J: TRBJ2-1
D: .
V: TRBV10-1
CDR3: CASSENNEQFF
DNA: TGCGCCAGCAGTGAAAACAATGAGCAGTTCTTC

size: many
J: TRBJ1-2
D: TRBD1
V: TRBV7-3
CDR3: CASSSHRTGRDGYTF
DNA: TGTGCCAGCAGCTCCCACCGGACAGGAAGGGATGGCTACACCTTC

size: .
J: TRBJ2-7
D: .
V: TRBV10-3
CDR3: CAISVGREYYEQYF
DNA: TGTGCCATCAGTGTGGGCAGGGAATACTACGAGCAGTACTTC

size: .
J: TRBJ2-1
D: TRBD2
V: TRBV28
CDR3: CASSLGGSNSYNEQFF
DNA: TGTGCCAGCAGTTTGGGGGGGTCAAACTCCTACAATGAGCAGTTCTTC

size: .
J: TRBJ1-5
D: .
V: TRBV20-1
CDR3: CSASNRPNQPQHF
DNA: TGCAGTGCTAGTAACAGACCAAATCAGCCCCAGCATTTT

size: many
J: TRBJ2-7
D: TRBD1
V: TRBV28
CDR3: CASSPTGSTGANSYEQYF
DNA: TGTGCCAGCAGTCCAACCGGTTCGACAGGGGCCAACTCCTACGAGCAGTACTTC

size: .
J: TRBJ2-2
D: TRBD2
V: TRBV2
CDR3: CASRSSGANTGELFF
DNA: TGTGCCAGCAGGAGTAGCGGGGCGAACACCGGGGAGCTGTTTTTT

size: .
J: TRBJ2-7
D: .
V: TRBV20-1
CDR3: CSAAPEGGHLYEQYF
DNA: TGCAGTGCCGCCCCGGAAGGGGGGCATCTCTACGAGCAGTACTTC

size: .
J: TRBJ2-4
D: TRBD2
V: TRBV4-3
CDR3: CASSQDLWASGQNIQYF
DNA: TGCGCCAGCAGCCAAGATTTGTGGGCTAGCGGACAAAACATTCAGTACTTC